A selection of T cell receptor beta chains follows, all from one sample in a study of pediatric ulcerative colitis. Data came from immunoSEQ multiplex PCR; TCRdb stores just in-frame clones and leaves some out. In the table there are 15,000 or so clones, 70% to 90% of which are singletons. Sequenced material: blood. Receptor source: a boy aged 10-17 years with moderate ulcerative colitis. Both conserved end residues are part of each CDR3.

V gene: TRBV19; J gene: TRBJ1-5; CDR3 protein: CASSPDSFNQPQHF
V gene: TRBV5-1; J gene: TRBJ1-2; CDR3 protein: CASSLSPDYGYTF
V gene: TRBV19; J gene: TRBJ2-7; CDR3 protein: CASSTPGGKSYEQYF
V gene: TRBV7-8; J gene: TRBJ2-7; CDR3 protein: CASSLYAEQYF
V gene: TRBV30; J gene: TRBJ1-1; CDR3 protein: CAWSEDPNTEAFF
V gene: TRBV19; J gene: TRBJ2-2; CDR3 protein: CAITHRNTGELFF
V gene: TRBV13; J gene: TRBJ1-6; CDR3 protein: CASSFTGDSPLHF
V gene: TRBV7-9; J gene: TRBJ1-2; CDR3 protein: CASSLGPEGGEGYTF
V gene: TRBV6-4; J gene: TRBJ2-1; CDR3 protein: CASSDGLAIEQFF
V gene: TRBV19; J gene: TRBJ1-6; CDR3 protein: CASSIGQGVRWSPLHF
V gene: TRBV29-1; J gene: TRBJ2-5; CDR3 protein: CSASQATSGGGETQYF
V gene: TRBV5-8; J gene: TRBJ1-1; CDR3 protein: CASRTDSLAEAFF
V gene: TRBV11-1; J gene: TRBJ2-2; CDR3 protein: CASSLKDRAHTGELFF
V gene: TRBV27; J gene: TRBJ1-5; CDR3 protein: CANPTGTVSNQPQHF
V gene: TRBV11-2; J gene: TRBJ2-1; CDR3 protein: CASSLGRFRDRDLNEQFF
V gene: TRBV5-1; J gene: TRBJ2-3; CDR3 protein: CASTLGAGTDTQYF
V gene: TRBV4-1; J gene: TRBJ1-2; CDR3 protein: CASSQDLGRGKYGYTF
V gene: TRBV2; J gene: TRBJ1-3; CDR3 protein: CASSGPSSGNTIYF
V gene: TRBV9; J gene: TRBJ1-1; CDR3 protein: CASSAYHRPVTNTEAFF
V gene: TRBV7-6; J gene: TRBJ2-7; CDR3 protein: CASSSTGSEQYF
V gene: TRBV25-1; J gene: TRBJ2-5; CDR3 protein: CASSEGGRGETQYF
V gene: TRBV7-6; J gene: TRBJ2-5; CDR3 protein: CASSRPQETQYF
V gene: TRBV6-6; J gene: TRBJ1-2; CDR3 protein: CASSLRENYGYTF
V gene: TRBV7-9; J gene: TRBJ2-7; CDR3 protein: CASSTGQGASNEQYF
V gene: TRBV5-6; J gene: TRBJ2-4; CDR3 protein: CASSSSTGQGEAKNIQYF
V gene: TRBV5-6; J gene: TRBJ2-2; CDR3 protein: CASSLNTGELFF
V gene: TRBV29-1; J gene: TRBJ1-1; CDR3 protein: CSVEDPRGQNTEAFF
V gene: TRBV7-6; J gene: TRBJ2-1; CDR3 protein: CASSPALGDSSYNEQFF
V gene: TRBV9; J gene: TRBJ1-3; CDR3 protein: CASSVVGDLGNTIYF
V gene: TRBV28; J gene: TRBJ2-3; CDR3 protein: CASKTDSYRAYLQGIDTQYF
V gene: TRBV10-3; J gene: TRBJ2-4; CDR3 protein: CAISEAGVENIQYF
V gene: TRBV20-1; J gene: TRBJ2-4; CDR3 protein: CSASGENIQYF
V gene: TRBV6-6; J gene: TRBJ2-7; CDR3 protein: CASSSYLSHEQYF
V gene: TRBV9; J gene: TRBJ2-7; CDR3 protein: CASSVDGEGITYEQYF
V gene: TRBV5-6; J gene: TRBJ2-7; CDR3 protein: CASSSSRSSYEQYF
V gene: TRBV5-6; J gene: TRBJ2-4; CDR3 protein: CASSHRDPPYIQYF
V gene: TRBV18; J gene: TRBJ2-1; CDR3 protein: CASSLYSGSKNNEQFF
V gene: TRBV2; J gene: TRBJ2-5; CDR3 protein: CASTRGSETQYF
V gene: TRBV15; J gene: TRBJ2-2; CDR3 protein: CATSRVSVTFTGELFF
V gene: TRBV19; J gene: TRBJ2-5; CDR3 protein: CASSPSGGQETQYF